These T cell receptor beta chains were read from a single sample in a study of cytomegalovirus exposure and HLA in healthy donors. Produced via immunoSEQ multiplex PCR; TCRdb's table is partial and in-frame only. The repertoire consists of some 130,000 clones, with approximately 83% occurring once and the leading ten covering around 3%. Sample: PBMCs. Every receptor here comes from a man aged 35 to 55 in good health and CMV-seronegative. CDR3s include the opening cysteine and the closing phenylalanine or tryptophan. The D gene is left open where the match is weak. Size is stated for part of the rows, as once, few or many counts, or as a class when the clone is expanded.

>TRBV13|TRBJ2-7|TRBD2|.
CASSLELTSGPYEQYF
TGTGCCAGCAGCTTAGAATTGACTAGCGGACCCTACGAGCAGTACTTC
>TRBV7-3|TRBJ2-2|.|once
CASSLGGAYGELFF
TGTGCCAGCAGCCTTGGGGGGGCTTACGGGGAGCTGTTTTTT
>TRBV4-3|TRBJ1-1|TRBD1|.
CASSQGAGGDPDTEAFF
TGCGCCAGCAGCCAAGGGGCAGGGGGCGACCCGGACACTGAAGCTTTCTTT
>TRBV6-5|TRBJ2-1|.|.
CASSRRDFGNEQFF
TGTGCCAGCAGCCGCCGGGACTTTGGCAATGAGCAGTTCTTC
>TRBV30|TRBJ1-2|.|.
CAWSPGRGAVYGYTF
TGTGCCTGGAGCCCAGGCCGGGGGGCTGTCTATGGCTACACCTTC
>TRBV30|TRBJ1-6|.|.
CAWSPEGQFSSYNSPLHF
TGTGCCTGGAGTCCCGAAGGACAGTTCAGCTCCTATAATTCCCCCCTCCACTTT
>TRBV9|TRBJ2-7|.|.
CASSVGGVDEQYF
TGTGCCAGCAGCGTAGGCGGGGTCGACGAGCAGTACTTC
>TRBV2|TRBJ1-5|TRBD1|once
CASSLGQGVNQPQHF
TGTGCCAGCAGTCTTGGACAGGGAGTCAATCAGCCCCAGCATTTT
>TRBV5-6|TRBJ2-6|.|.
CASSRRGPGANVLTF
TGTGCCAGCAGCCGGCGGGGTCCCGGGGCCAACGTCCTGACTTTC
>TRBV30|TRBJ2-2|.|.
CAWTWTAANTGELFF
TGTGCCTGGACCTGGACAGCCGCGAACACCGGGGAGCTGTTTTTT
>TRBV10-3|TRBJ2-1|TRBD1|.
CAISESTGGHNEQFF
TGTGCCATCAGTGAGTCTACAGGGGGCCACAATGAGCAGTTCTTC
>TRBV15|TRBJ1-3|.|.
CATLTSGNTIYF
TGTGCCACCCTAACCTCTGGAAACACCATATATTTT
>TRBV7-8|TRBJ1-1|TRBD1|.
CASSLTATGQNTEAFF
TGTGCCAGCAGCTTAACGGCGACAGGGCAGAACACTGAAGCTTTCTTT
>TRBV7-9|TRBJ1-1|.|once
CASSLGHDREAFF
TGTGCCAGCAGCCTCGGCCACGACAGAGAAGCTTTCTTT
>TRBV28|TRBJ2-1|TRBD2|.
CASGGLAGASNEQFF
TGTGCCAGCGGGGGACTAGCGGGAGCGAGCAATGAGCAGTTCTTC
>TRBV27|TRBJ1-2|.|.
CASSFTEAYGYTF
TGTGCCAGCAGTTTTACAGAAGCCTATGGCTACACCTTC
>TRBV7-9|TRBJ2-5|TRBD1|few
CASSLRGQGDKTQYF
TGTGCCAGCAGCTTACGGGGACAGGGCGATAAGACCCAGTACTTC
>TRBV5-1|TRBJ2-5|TRBD2|.
CASRSLAGGFQETQYF
TGCGCCAGCAGATCCCTAGCGGGGGGATTCCAAGAGACCCAGTACTTC
>TRBV4-3|TRBJ1-1|TRBD1|.
CASSQRTGYKGNTEAFF
TGCGCCAGCAGCCAACGGACAGGGTATAAGGGGAACACTGAAGCTTTCTTT
>TRBV6-4|TRBJ1-1|.|.
CASYRVVTEAFF
TGTGCCAGCTACAGGGTTGTGACTGAAGCTTTCTTT
>TRBV5-1|TRBJ2-2|.|.
CASSLAGLGAGSGELFF
TGCGCCAGCAGCTTGGCCGGTCTGGGGGCAGGGTCCGGGGAGCTGTTTTTT
>TRBV7-2|TRBJ2-5|TRBD2|.
CASSPPTSGGAETQYF
TGTGCCAGCAGCCCGCCGACTAGCGGGGGGGCGGAGACCCAGTACTTC
>TRBV18|TRBJ2-5|.|.
CASSPSGYLETQYF
TGTGCCAGCTCACCCTCAGGTTACTTAGAGACCCAGTACTTC